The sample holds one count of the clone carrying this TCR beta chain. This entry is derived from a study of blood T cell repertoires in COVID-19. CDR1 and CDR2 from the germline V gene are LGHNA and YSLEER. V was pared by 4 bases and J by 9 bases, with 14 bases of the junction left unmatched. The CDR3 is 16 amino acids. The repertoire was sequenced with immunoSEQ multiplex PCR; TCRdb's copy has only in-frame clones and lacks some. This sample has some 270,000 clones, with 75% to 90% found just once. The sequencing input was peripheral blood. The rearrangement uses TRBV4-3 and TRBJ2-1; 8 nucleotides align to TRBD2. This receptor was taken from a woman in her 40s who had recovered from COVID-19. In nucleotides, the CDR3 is TGCGCCAGCAGCCCTGCTGGGACTAGGGTTATGACTGAGCAGTTCTTC. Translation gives CASSPAGTRVMTEQFF.